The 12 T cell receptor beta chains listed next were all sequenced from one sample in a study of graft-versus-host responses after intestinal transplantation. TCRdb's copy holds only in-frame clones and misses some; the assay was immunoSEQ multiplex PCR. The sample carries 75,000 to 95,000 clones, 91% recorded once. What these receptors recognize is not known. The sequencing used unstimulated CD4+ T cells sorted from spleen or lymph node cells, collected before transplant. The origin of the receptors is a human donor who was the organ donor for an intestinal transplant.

This chain's CDR3 is CASSLAGGGPFVTQYF. In nucleotides, the CDR3 is TGTGCCAGCAGCTTGGCTGGGGGGGGGCCTTTTGTGACCCAGTACTTC. This chain uses TRBV5-4 with TRBJ2-5; a possible D gene is TRBD2 (7 bases). The CDR3 is 16 amino acids. Germline lookup yields CDR1 SGHNT and CDR2 YYREEE (reference sequence). V was cut by 0 bases and J by 7 bases, with 19 bases left in between. Using reference TRBV5-4 and TRBJ2-5 for the parts outside the CDR3, the full variable domain is ETGVTQSPTHLIKTRGQQVTLRCSSQSGHNTVSWYQQALGQGPQFIFQYYREEENGRGNFPPRFSGLQFPNYSSELNVNALELDDSALYLCASSLAGGGPFVTQYFGPGTRLLVL.

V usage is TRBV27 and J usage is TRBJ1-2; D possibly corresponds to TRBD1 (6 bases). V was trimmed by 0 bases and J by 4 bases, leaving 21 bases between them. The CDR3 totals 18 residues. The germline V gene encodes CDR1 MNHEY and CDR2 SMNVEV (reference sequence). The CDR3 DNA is TGTGCCAGCAGTTTATCCCCAGAGGGGGTGAGTGATATCTATGGCTACACCTTC. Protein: CASSLSPEGVSDIYGYTF.

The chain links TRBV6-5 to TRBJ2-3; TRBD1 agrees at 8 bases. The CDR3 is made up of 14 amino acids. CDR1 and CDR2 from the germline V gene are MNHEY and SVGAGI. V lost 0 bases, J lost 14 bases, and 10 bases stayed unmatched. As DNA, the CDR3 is TGTGCCAGCAGTTACTCGATGAGTGCAGGGGGCACGTATTTT. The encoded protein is CASSYSMSAGGTYF.

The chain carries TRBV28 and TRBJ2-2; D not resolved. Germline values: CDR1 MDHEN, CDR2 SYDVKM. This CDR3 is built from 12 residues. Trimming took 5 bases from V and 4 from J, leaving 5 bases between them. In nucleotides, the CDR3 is TGTGCCAGCAGTCGTCGCACCGGGGAGCTGTTTTTT. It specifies CASSRRTGELFF.

The CDR3 region is CASSDGTSGPSTDTQYF. The CDR3 coding sequence is TGTGCCAGCAGTGACGGGACTAGCGGGCCTAGCACAGATACGCAGTATTTT. V gene TRBV2 combines with J gene TRBJ2-3, with 12 bases fitting TRBD2. This CDR3 contains 17 residues. Per the germline V gene, CDR1 is SNHLY and CDR2 is FYNNEI. The ends lost 3 bases at V and 0 bases at J; junction bases unmatched: 4.

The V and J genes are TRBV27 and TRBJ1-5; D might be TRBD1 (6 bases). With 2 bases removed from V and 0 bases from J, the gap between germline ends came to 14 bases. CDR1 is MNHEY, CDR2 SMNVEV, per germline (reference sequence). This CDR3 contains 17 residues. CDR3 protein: CASSLRGGALSNQPQHF. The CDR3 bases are TGTGCCAGCAGTTTAAGAGGGGGGGCTCTTAGCAATCAGCCCCAGCATTTT.

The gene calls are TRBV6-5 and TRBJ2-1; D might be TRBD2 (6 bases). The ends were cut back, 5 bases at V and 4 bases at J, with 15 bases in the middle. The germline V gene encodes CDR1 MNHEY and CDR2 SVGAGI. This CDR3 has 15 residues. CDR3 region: CASSVMGLVYNEQFF. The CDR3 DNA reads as TGTGCCAGCAGTGTGATGGGACTTGTATACAATGAGCAGTTCTTC.

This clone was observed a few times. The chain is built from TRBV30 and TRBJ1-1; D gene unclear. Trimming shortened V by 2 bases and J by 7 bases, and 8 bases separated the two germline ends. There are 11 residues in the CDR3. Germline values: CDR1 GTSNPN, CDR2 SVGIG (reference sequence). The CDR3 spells CAWSIGGEAFF. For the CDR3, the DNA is TGTGCCTGGAGTATAGGAGGTGAAGCTTTCTTT.

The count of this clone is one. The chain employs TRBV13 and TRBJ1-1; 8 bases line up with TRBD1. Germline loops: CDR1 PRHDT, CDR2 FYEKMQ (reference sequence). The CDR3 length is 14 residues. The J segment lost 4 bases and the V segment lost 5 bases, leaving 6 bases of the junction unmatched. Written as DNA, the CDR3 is TGTGCCAGCAGCGTAAACAGGGGGGTCACTGAAGCTTTCTTT. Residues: CASSVNRGVTEAFF.

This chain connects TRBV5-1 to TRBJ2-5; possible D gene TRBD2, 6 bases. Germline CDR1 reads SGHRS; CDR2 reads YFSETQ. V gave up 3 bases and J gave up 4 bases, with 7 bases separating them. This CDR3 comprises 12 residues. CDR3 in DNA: TGCGCCAGCAGCTGGGACTCAGAGACCCAGTACTTC. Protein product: CASSWDSETQYF.

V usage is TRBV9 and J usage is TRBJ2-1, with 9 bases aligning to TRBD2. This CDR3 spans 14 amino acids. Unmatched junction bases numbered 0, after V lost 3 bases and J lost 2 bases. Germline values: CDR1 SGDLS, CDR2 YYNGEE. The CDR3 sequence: CASSGTSAYNEQFF. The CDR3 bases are TGTGCCAGCAGCGGGACTAGCGCCTACAATGAGCAGTTCTTC.

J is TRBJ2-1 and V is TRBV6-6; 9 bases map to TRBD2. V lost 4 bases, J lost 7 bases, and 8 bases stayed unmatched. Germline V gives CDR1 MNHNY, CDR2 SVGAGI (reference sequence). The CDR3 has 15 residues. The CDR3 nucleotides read TGTGCCAGCAGTTTTGGCGGGGGGGCCCCTAATGAGCAGTTCTTC. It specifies CASSFGGGAPNEQFF.